This TCR beta chain was observed in a study of patients and donors after allogeneic stem cell transplantation. TCRdb redid the calling of the RT-PCR reads with MiXCR, one entry per CDR3 protein. The data contain a few thousand distinct CDR3 sequences, roughly 18% of them singletons. This clonotype ranks as large (0.1 to 1%). This TCR was sampled from a human donor who was either an allogeneic HSCT recipient or a stem cell or donor lymphocyte infusion donor (not recorded which). It is not recorded whose cells these are; they may come from a transplant donor. Sequencing was done on a sample of blood, either unsorted or a sorted T cell fraction (not recorded which).

The CDR3 coding sequence is TGTGCCAGCAGTTACTCTTCCCAGCCCTATGGCTACACCTTC. Translated: CASSYSSQPYGYTF. This chain connects TRBV6-6 to TRBJ1-2; D gene ambiguous. Germline CDR1 and CDR2: MNHNY and SVGAGI (reference sequence). This CDR3 contains 14 residues. Trimming pared 0 bases from V and 4 bases from J, leaving 9 bases between.